What follows are 7 T cell receptor beta chains derived from one specimen sequenced in a study of cytomegalovirus exposure and HLA in healthy donors. 13 Jbeta primers and 60 Vbeta primers were used for the PCR. Method: immunoSEQ multiplex PCR; TCRdb's copy keeps in-frame clones and lacks some. The data contain 150,000 or so clones, 70% to 80% of them seen just once; the ten biggest clones take up roughly 2%. Specimen: PBMCs. All receptors derive from an older woman in good health and CMV-seropositive.

The chain carries TRBV2 and TRBJ2-5, with 13 nucleotides matching TRBD2. The CDR3 is 15 amino acids. From germline, CDR1 is SNHLY and CDR2 FYNNEI. After removal of 7 bases from V and 5 bases from J, the junction contained 7 bases not matched to a gene. The chain's CDR3 is CASKLAGGPGETQYF. The CDR3 DNA follows: TGTGCCAGCAAACTAGCGGGAGGGCCAGGGGAGACCCAGTACTTC.

This sequence joins TRBV5-6 and TRBJ2-5; 7 nucleotides agree with TRBD2. The germline V gene has CDR1 SGHDT and CDR2 YYEEEE. V shed 3 bases, J shed 5 bases, and the junction held 10 bases outside the gene matches. This CDR3 has 15 residues. CDR3 sequence reads: CASSSWGGSIETQYF. Written as DNA, the CDR3 is TGTGCCAGCAGCTCTTGGGGCGGGAGTATCGAGACCCAGTACTTC.

In this sample, this clone turned up a few times. The chain joins TRBV2 to TRBJ2-7; 7 bases align to TRBD2. This CDR3 comprises 15 residues. The J segment lost 0 bases and the V segment lost 2 bases, leaving 4 bases of the junction unmatched. Germline V gene sequence: CDR1 SNHLY, CDR2 FYNNEI. The CDR3 is CASSEPLAASYEQYF. The CDR3 DNA sequence: TGTGCCAGCAGTGAACCCCTAGCGGCCTCCTACGAGCAGTACTTC.

About this clone: Compared with germline, one end of the junction differs, possibly owing to a read error. The chain combines TRBV12-5 with TRBJ2-5; D perhaps matches TRBD2 (5 bases). The CDR3 totals 13 residues. Germline V lookup: CDR1 LGHNT, CDR2 FRNRAP. The CDR3 spells CASVLTNQETQYF. CDR3 in DNA: TGTGCTAGTGTTTTGACTAACCAAGAGACCCAGTACTTC.

The rearrangement uses TRBV5-1 and TRBJ2-7; 7 bases align to TRBD2. CDR3 length equals 15 residues. Germline CDR1 reads SGHRS; CDR2 reads YFSETQ. V gave up 0 bases and J gave up 0 bases; unmatched junction bases: 3. CDR3 DNA: TGCGCCAGCAGCTTGGGCGGGAGTGTCTCCTACGAGCAGTACTTC. Translation gives CASSLGGSVSYEQYF. Looking up the rest from reference TRBV5-1 and TRBJ2-7 gives the full variable domain: KAGVTQTPRYLIKTRGQQVTLSCSPISGHRSVSWYQQTPGQGLQFLFEYFSETQRNKGNFPGRFSGRQFSNSRSEMNVSTLELGDSALYLCASSLGGSVSYEQYFGPGTRLTVT.

The chain joins TRBV5-1 to TRBJ2-7; D perhaps matches TRBD1 (5 bases). CDR3 length: 13 residues. The V gene's germline CDR1 is SGHRS and CDR2 YFSETQ. Between the trimmed V and J ends, which lost 0 bases and 6 bases, there was a span of 10 bases. The CDR3 sequence: CASSLVQGGEQYF. The CDR3, as DNA: TGCGCCAGCAGCTTGGTGCAGGGCGGCGAGCAGTACTTC.

This clone was picked up a small number of times. The V and J genes are TRBV28 and TRBJ2-7; 8 bases match TRBD2. J was trimmed by 3 bases and V by 6 bases; bases with no gene match: 13. This CDR3 region has 16 residues. CDR1 is MDHEN and CDR2 is SYDVKM in the germline V gene. CDR3 amino acids: CASSPPPGLDRYEQYF. In nucleotides, the CDR3 is TGTGCCAGCAGCCCCCCCCCGGGACTAGACCGCTACGAGCAGTACTTC.